The clone carrying this T cell receptor (beta chain) occurred many times. Its antigen is still unknown. One entry per CDR3 protein results from TCRdb running MiXCR on the 5' RACE reads. The sample holds a few hundred thousand distinct CDR3 sequences, 5.5% to 7.5% seen once. Germline values: CDR1 SGDLS, CDR2 YYNGEE. The CDR3 has 15 amino acids. J gave up 2 bases and V 4 bases, and 5 bases lay outside the gene matches. These data originate in a study of CD8 T cells in ankylosing spondylitis. Study-wide points: Disease-linked clones reportedly showed significant enrichment in matched ankylosing spondylitis synovial fluid. Characteristic of ankylosing spondylitis blood, it appeared, was a TCR beta motif comprising several highly homologous variants.

J is TRBJ1-4 and V is TRBV9; 7 bases are a match to TRBD1. The clonotype originates from a male donor with ankylosing spondylitis. The material sequenced was blood, either unsorted or a sorted T cell fraction (not recorded which). The CDR3 bases are TGTGCCAGCAGCCCCGGGACAGATACTAATGAAAAACTGTTTTTT. It encodes CASSPGTDTNEKLFF. Together with reference TRBV9 and TRBJ1-4, the CDR3 gives the full variable domain: DSGVTQTPKHLITATGQRVTLRCSPRSGDLSVYWYQQSLDQGLQFLIQYYNGEERAKGNILERFSAQQFPDLHSELNLSSLELGDSALYFCASSPGTDTNEKLFFGSGTQLSVL.